This T cell receptor (beta chain) was identified during a study of cytomegalovirus exposure and HLA in healthy donors. Background on the study: The 95 to 150 validation repertoires used a platform that matched the one used for the approximately 670 first-cohort repertoires, as a later analysis reported.

General study points: There were some public TCRs occurring in many donors, but most TCR sequences were rare. Specificity for CMV antigens was confirmed in vitro for three of the CMV-associated chains.

The repertoire was sequenced with immunoSEQ multiplex PCR; TCRdb's copy has only in-frame clones and lacks some. The table lists 65,000 to 80,000 clones, approximately 94% of them singletons. The donors formed part of the 120-subject validation cohort, distinct from the roughly 700-subject first cohort. Germline V CDR1 and CDR2: SEHNR, FQNEAQ (reference sequence). The CDR3 is made up of 15 amino acids. Trimming pared 3 bases from V and 0 bases from J, leaving 11 bases between. This clone was counted only a few times. Antigen unknown. J is TRBJ1-2 and V is TRBV7-9; D is ambiguous. The specimen sequenced was PBMCs. This TCR was recovered from a woman between 18 and 30 years old in good health and CMV-seropositive. The CDR3 reads CASSFPGRTNYGYTF. CDR3 sequence (DNA): TGTGCCAGCAGCTTCCCCGGGAGGACTAACTATGGCTACACCTTC.